This TCR beta chain was identified during a study of identical twins. V was cut by 0 bases and J by 1 base, with 9 bases left in between. The CDR3 is 15 amino acids. In germline, CDR1 is SQVTM, CDR2 ANQGSEA. TCRdb redid the calling of the 5' RACE reads with MiXCR, one entry per CDR3 protein. The sample has hundreds of thousands of distinct CDR3 sequences; 20% to 25% are singletons. A few counts support this clonotype. This sample also appeared in a second study, on T cells expressing NK-cell markers.

This chain uses TRBV29-1 with TRBJ2-2; maybe TRBD1 (6 bases). The sequence derives from a young woman in good health. The sample consisted of PBMCs. DNA of the CDR3: TGCAGCGTTGAAGATCAGACAGGGAACACCGGGGAGCTGTTTTTT. Protein product: CSVEDQTGNTGELFF.